The present entry profiles one TCR beta chain with its context. Its target is not known. The sample is drawn from a study of glioma-infiltrating T cells after dendritic cell vaccination. The study, taken as a whole, reports: Only a small number of patients had complete blood and tumor samples. Survival was not directly related to TCR clonality in these patients.

Per the germline V gene, CDR1 is SGHDT and CDR2 is YYEEEE. This CDR3 has 15 amino acids. V gave up 4 bases and J gave up 2 bases, with 13 bases separating them. The method was immunoSEQ multiplex PCR; TCRdb's version includes in-frame clones alone and lacks a portion of them. The table includes about 92,000 clones, approximately 84% detected once. Selection required adequate fresh-frozen tumor tissue plus more than two years' survival data. No glioblastoma patient carried an isocitrate dehydrogenase mutation. This chain uses TRBV5-6 with TRBJ1-5, with a possible D match to TRBD1 (5 bases). This receptor was taken from a human donor with glioblastoma. The input for sequencing was blood, taken before dendritic cell vaccination. In DNA, the CDR3 is TGTGCCAGCAGCGACGGGGGGGACCGCAATCAGCCCCAGCATTTT. It encodes CASSDGGDRNQPQHF.